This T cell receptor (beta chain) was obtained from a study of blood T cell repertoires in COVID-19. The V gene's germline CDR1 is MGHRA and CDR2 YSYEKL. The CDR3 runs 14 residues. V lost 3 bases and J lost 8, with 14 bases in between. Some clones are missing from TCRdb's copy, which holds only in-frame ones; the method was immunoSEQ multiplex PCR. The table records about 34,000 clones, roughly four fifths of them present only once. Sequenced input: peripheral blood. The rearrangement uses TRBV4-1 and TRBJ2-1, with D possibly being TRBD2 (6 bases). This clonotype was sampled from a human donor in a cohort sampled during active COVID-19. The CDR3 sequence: CASSQRSGSDEQFF. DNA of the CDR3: TGCGCCAGCAGCCAGAGGAGCGGGTCGGATGAGCAGTTCTTC.